This T cell receptor (beta chain) was recorded in a study of T cell changes during pregnancy in multiple sclerosis. Sequencing used immunoSEQ multiplex PCR; TCRdb keeps in-frame clones, though not all of them. The sample lists more than 25,000 clones, about 88% occurring once. CDR3 size: 14 residues. Trimming removed 5 bases from V and 7 bases from J; junction bases left unmatched: 8. Germline V gene sequence: CDR1 SEHNR, CDR2 FQNEAQ (reference sequence). This rearrangement joins TRBV7-9 to TRBJ1-5; 7 bases are shared with TRBD1. The sequence was collected from a female donor with multiple sclerosis, enrolled in a pregnancy study. This specimen consisted of CD8+ T cells from peripheral blood mononuclear cells, obtained after pregnancy. The CDR3 sequence is CASSPGPGGQPQHF. In nucleotides, the CDR3 is TGTGCCAGCAGCCCGGGCCCAGGGGGACAGCCCCAGCATTTT. Filled out from reference TRBV7-9 and TRBJ1-5, the complete variable domain reads DTGVSQNPRHKITKRGQNVTFRCDPISEHNRLYWYRQTLGQGPEFLTYFQNEAQLEKSRLLSDRFSAERPKGSFSTLEIQRTEQGDSAMYLCASSPGPGGQPQHFGDGTRLSIL.